The source of this T cell receptor beta chain is a study of tumor-infiltrating lymphocytes in primary liver carcinoma. The CDR3 consists of 16 residues. Germline assignment: CDR1 LNHDA and CDR2 SQIVND (reference sequence). V shed 5 bases, J shed 6 bases, and the junction held 12 bases outside the gene matches. Co-extraction of RNA and DNA was performed on roughly 20-34 mg of unsorted bulk tissue. TCR beta cDNA was reverse-transcribed from about 500 ng of total RNA. The reaction used a constant-region primer and ProtoScript II reverse transcriptase. ARM-PCR was slightly modified, and three nested multiplex PCR rounds with it gave rise to the TCR beta libraries. Researchers ran the first two PCR rounds for approximately 9 cycles each with TRBV1-TRBV30 forward primers and a C-beta reverse primer. TCRdb redid the calling of the multiplex PCR reads with MiXCR, one entry per CDR3 protein. The sample has approximately 110,000 distinct CDR3 sequences, around two thirds seen once.

Material for sequencing was liver tumor tissue from sampling region 1. Regarding subset: tumor region T1, superior pole. The gene calls are TRBV19 and TRBJ1-5, with 8 positions matching TRBD1. The TCR sequence derives from a woman aged 55-69 years with primary liver carcinoma and hepatitis B virus infection. The CDR3 here is CASSSNRQGRSQPQHF. The CDR3 DNA sequence: TGTGCCAGTAGTTCCAACAGACAGGGGCGGTCTCAGCCCCAGCATTTT.